This T cell receptor beta chain stems from a study of somatic mutations in cytotoxic T cells in rheumatoid arthritis. Background on the study: Patient blood (roughly 30 ml EDTA) was drawn right after diagnosis, before any treatment. Sorted by flow to nearly 100% purity were some V beta antibody-stained T-cell populations, including V beta1+ cells sequenced for TCRB. Study results and caveats: Within 8 of 65 patients, the single biggest CD8+ clone made up more than 20% of CD8+ cells.

Worth noting for this clone: The antigen is undetermined.

Assay: immunoSEQ multiplex PCR; the TCRdb copy retains only in-frame clones and omits some. The profile shows some 16,000 clones, 60% to 85% of them singletons. V lost 3 bases and J 5 bases, leaving 5 bases between the germline ends. The germline CDR1 and CDR2 sequences are MNHEY and SVGAGI. This CDR3 has 11 amino acids. This receptor was taken from an adult with rheumatoid arthritis. Source material: CD8+ T cells sorted from blood. J is TRBJ2-7 and V is TRBV6-5; D not certain. CDR3 amino acids: CASSYFDEQYF. The CDR3 DNA reads TGTGCCAGCAGTTATTTCGACGAGCAGTACTTC.